This is a list of T cell receptor beta chains from one sample in a study of T cell repertoires in cytomegalovirus infection. TCRdb re-called the reads through MiXCR, storing one row per CDR3 protein. The sample has hundreds of thousands of distinct CDR3 sequences, roughly 26% seen once. The specimen sequenced was CD8+ T cells from PBMCs. Receptor source: a human donor in good health (CMV status not recorded). Some clones in this sample may be carry-over from other donors' samples. CDR3s include the opening cysteine and the closing phenylalanine or tryptophan. A D gene is named only where the DNA matches it firmly. Clone size is given for some rows only: seen once, a few or many times, or a class if the clone is expanded.

>TRBD1|many|TRBJ1-5|TRBV12-3/TRBV12-4
TGTGCCAGCAGGCGAACAGGGGTAAGCAATCAGCCCCAGCATTTT
CASRRTGVSNQPQHF
>TRBD2|few|TRBJ2-3|TRBV25-1
TGTGCCAGCAGTGACTCTTTTACTAGCGGGGTCAGGGCCGCAGATACGCAGTATTTT
CASSDSFTSGVRAADTQYF
>.|.|TRBJ1-5|TRBV3-1
TGTGCCAGCAGCCCTCAAGGCTTCCCCCGGGGCAATCAGCCCCAGCATTTT
CASSPQGFPRGNQPQHF
>TRBD1|many|TRBJ1-5|TRBV28
TGTGCCAGCAGTTTATATACGCTGGAGGGGGCAGATCAGCCCCAGCATTTT
CASSLYTLEGADQPQHF
>TRBD2|.|TRBJ2-3|TRBV5-1
TGCGCCAGCAGCCCGGAGCGGGGTCCTAGCACAGATACGCAGTATTTT
CASSPERGPSTDTQYF
>.|few|TRBJ1-1|TRBV4-3
TGCGCCAGCAGCCAAGATCCAGTAAATGTGGGGAACACTGAAGCTTTCTTT
CASSQDPVNVGNTEAFF
>.|many|TRBJ2-2|TRBV7-8
TGTGCCAGCAGCTTTCCGAGTTCAGGGGGGAAGGGCGACACCGGGGAGCTGTTTTTT
CASSFPSSGGKGDTGELFF
>TRBD2|few|TRBJ2-1|TRBV7-9
TGTGCCAGCAGCTCGAGCGGGGAGCGGTTGTTTGAGCAGTTCTTC
CASSSSGERLFEQFF
>.|many|TRBJ2-2|TRBV7-6
TGTGCCAGCAGCTCGGACAGCTACACCGGGGAGCTGTTTTTT
CASSSDSYTGELFF
>.|.|TRBJ2-7|TRBV20-1
TGCAGTGTTAGGGGACAAGTCTACGAGCAGTACTTC
CSVRGQVYEQYF
>.|.|TRBJ2-7|TRBV29-1
TGCAGCGTTGTGTACCCCAGCTCCTACGAGCAGTACTTC
CSVVYPSSYEQYF
>.|many|TRBJ1-5|TRBV28
TGTGCCAGCAGCTTTGCAGGGAGCAATCAGCCCCAGCATTTT
CASSFAGSNQPQHF
>TRBD1|.|TRBJ2-1|TRBV7-6
TGTGCCAGCAGCTTAGTGGACAGGGTCGATGAGCAGTTCTTC
CASSLVDRVDEQFF
>.|many|TRBJ2-1|TRBV7-9
TGTGCCAGCAGCCCACCCTTGCCTCAGAGCTCCTACAATGAGCAGTTCTTC
CASSPPLPQSSYNEQFF
>.|few|TRBJ2-7|TRBV27
TGTGCCAGCAGCAATGGCCCGGGACTTATATCCTACGAGCAGTACTTC
CASSNGPGLISYEQYF
>.|few|TRBJ2-2|TRBV19
TGTGCCAGTAGTATTGTGGGGTCTATTACCGGGGAGCTGTTTTTT
CASSIVGSITGELFF
>.|.|TRBJ2-1|TRBV7-6
TGTGCCAGCAGCTTACGCCACCCGGGCTCCAGCTCCTACAATGAGCAGTTCTTC
CASSLRHPGSSSYNEQFF
>.|many|TRBJ1-1|TRBV14
TGTGCCAGCAGCCAAGATTGGGAAGTGAACACTGAAGCTTTCTTT
CASSQDWEVNTEAFF
>.|few|TRBJ1-2|TRBV7-9
TGTGCCAGCAGCTTTCTCGGGGCTCCCGATGGCTACACCTTC
CASSFLGAPDGYTF
>.|.|TRBJ2-1|TRBV9
TGTGCCAGCAGCGTTCCCATAAGGGGGGGGGGTGACAATGAGCAGTTCTTC
CASSVPIRGGGDNEQFF
>.|few|TRBJ2-1|TRBV5-1
TGCGCCAGCAGCACTACCCGGGACGCGGGTGAGCAGTTCTTC
CASSTTRDAGEQFF
>.|few|TRBJ2-1|TRBV29-1
TGCAGCGTTGAAAGTTATGCCCCGGGGGCGGCGATCCATGAGCAGTTCTTC
CSVESYAPGAAIHEQFF
>.|many|TRBJ2-5|TRBV7-9
TGTGCCAGCAGTTACAGAAACAGAATACAAGAGACCCAGTACTTC
CASSYRNRIQETQYF
>TRBD1|few|TRBJ2-5|TRBV19
TGTGCCAGTAGCCGATCTCCGGGACAGATGGGAGAGACCCAGTACTTC
CASSRSPGQMGETQYF
>TRBD1|.|TRBJ1-1|TRBV4-1
TGCGCCAGCAGCCAAGTTCCGGACAGGGTCGGGAACACTGAAGCTTTCTTT
CASSQVPDRVGNTEAFF
>.|.|TRBJ2-6|TRBV20-1
TGCAGTGCTAGTCGGGACAAGAAAGCTCCCGGGGCCAACGTCCTGACTTTC
CSASRDKKAPGANVLTF
>.|.|TRBJ2-3|TRBV6-2/TRBV6-3
TGTGCCAGCATTTCCGGAGCAGATACGCAGTATTTT
CASISGADTQYF
>.|.|TRBJ2-1|TRBV4-3
TGCGCCAGCAGCCAAGAGGAGGGGGCCCCTATTCCGGATGAGCAGTTCTTC
CASSQEEGAPIPDEQFF
>TRBD2|once|TRBJ2-1|TRBV29-1
TGCAGCGTTGTCGCGGGGGGTGCTTCCTACAATGAGCAGTTCTTC
CSVVAGGASYNEQFF
>.|.|TRBJ2-7|TRBV12-3/TRBV12-4
TGTGCCAGCAGTCCCCGGGCCCACCACTTGGAGCAGTACTTC
CASSPRAHHLEQYF
>.|few|TRBJ1-1|TRBV2
TGTGCCAGCAGCCGGACGGGGTACTACACTGAAGCTTTCTTT
CASSRTGYYTEAFF
>TRBD2|many|TRBJ2-7|TRBV7-8
TGTGCCAGCAGCTTAGGACTAGCGGGGCCGGCCTACGAGCAGTACTTC
CASSLGLAGPAYEQYF
>.|.|TRBJ1-2|TRBV7-4
TGTGCCAGCAGTCATAGTAAAACACAAGACTATGGCTACACCTTC
CASSHSKTQDYGYTF
>.|few|TRBJ2-1|TRBV10-3
TGTGCCATCAGTGAGTCCGAGCTGGGCAATGAGCAGTTCTTC
CAISESELGNEQFF
>.|many|TRBJ2-7|TRBV12-3/TRBV12-4
TGTGCCAGCAGACTGGGAGGCCTCTACGAGCAGTACTTC
CASRLGGLYEQYF
>.|.|TRBJ1-1|TRBV6-2/TRBV6-3
TGTGCCAGCAGTGATCTGATGGGAGGATATCAAGCTTTCTTT
CASSDLMGGYQAFF
>.|.|TRBJ2-1|TRBV27
TGTGCCAGCAGTTTGCTATGGGGAAATGAGCAGTTCTTC
CASSLLWGNEQFF
>TRBD1|many|TRBJ1-2|TRBV11-2
TGTGCCAGCAGCTTAGACTCGGACAGGGGCTATGGCTACACCTTC
CASSLDSDRGYGYTF
>.|many|TRBJ2-3|TRBV4-3
TGCGCCAGCAGCCAAGGAGGGGACGCAGATACGCAGTATTTT
CASSQGGDADTQYF
>.|.|TRBJ2-3|TRBV2
TGTGCCAGCAACGAGCAGCACACAGATACGCAGTATTTT
CASNEQHTDTQYF
>.|.|TRBJ1-2|TRBV28
TGTGCCAGCAGTTTAGGGGCAGCGCGGGGGTATGGCTACACCTTC
CASSLGAARGYGYTF
>.|.|TRBJ2-3|TRBV29-1
TGCAGCGTGGCCGGGACCCCCGTGGACGCAGATACGCAGTATTTT
CSVAGTPVDADTQYF
>TRBD1|.|TRBJ2-2|TRBV6-5
TGTGCCAGCACAGGGGGATTGAACACCGGGGAGCTGTTTTTT
CASTGGLNTGELFF
>.|.|TRBJ1-1|TRBV4-2
TGTGCCAGCAGCCGGACCGAAAGGGACACTGAAGCTTTCTTT
CASSRTERDTEAFF
>.|few|TRBJ2-3|TRBV6-2/TRBV6-3
TGTGCCAGCTCCGCGGGAATAGCGGATACGCAGTATTTT
CASSAGIADTQYF
>TRBD1|many|TRBJ2-5|TRBV7-6
TGTGCCAGCAGCTTAATGTCGCAGGGGGAGCAAGAGACCCAGTACTTC
CASSLMSQGEQETQYF
>.|many|TRBJ1-3|TRBV7-9
TGTGCCAGCAGCCGGGCCGACAGAAATCCGCCTAGCTCTGGAAACACCATATATTTT
CASSRADRNPPSSGNTIYF
>.|many|TRBJ1-1|TRBV7-9
TGTGCCAGCAGCTTAGCAGGGAATGGAGCTTTCTTT
CASSLAGNGAFF
>TRBD2|.|TRBJ2-3|TRBV7-2
TGTGCCAGCAGCCCCAGGCGGGGGAACATAAGGTCAGATACGCAGTATTTT
CASSPRRGNIRSDTQYF
>.|.|TRBJ2-1|TRBV13
TGTGCCAGCACCCAAAGGGTTACCTACAATGAGCAGTTCTTC
CASTQRVTYNEQFF
>TRBD1|few|TRBJ1-5|TRBV6-2/TRBV6-3
TGTGCCAGCAGTTACCCGACAGGGTGGGAAGGCAATCAGCCCCAGCATTTT
CASSYPTGWEGNQPQHF
>TRBD1|.|TRBJ1-2|TRBV25-1
TGTGCCAGCATCGGAACAGGGGGGCTCTACGCTAACTATGGCTACACCTTC
CASIGTGGLYANYGYTF
>.|.|TRBJ1-1|TRBV19
TGTGCCAGTACGGGCAGGGTCGGTGGGATAACTGAAGCTTTCTTT
CASTGRVGGITEAFF
>.|.|TRBJ2-7|TRBV14
TGTGCCAGCAGCCACCCCGGTGGCGAGCAGTACTTC
CASSHPGGEQYF
>.|.|TRBJ1-1|TRBV5-1
TGCGCCAGCAGCTTGGCCGGGGTTCCGAACACTGAAGCTTTCTTT
CASSLAGVPNTEAFF